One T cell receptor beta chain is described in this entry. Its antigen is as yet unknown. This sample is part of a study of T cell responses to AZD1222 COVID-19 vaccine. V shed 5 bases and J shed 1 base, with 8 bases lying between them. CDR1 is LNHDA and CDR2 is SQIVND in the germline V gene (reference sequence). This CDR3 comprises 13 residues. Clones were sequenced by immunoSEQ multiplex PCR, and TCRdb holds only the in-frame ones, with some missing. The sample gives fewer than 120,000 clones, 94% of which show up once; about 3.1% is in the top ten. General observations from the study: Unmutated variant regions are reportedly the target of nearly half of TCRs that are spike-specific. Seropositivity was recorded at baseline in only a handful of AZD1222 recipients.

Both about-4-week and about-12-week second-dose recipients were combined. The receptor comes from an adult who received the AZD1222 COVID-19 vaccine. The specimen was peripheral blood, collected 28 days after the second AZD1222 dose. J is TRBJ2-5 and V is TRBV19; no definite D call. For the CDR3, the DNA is TGTGCCAGTAGTCCCCGGGCCCAAGAGACCCAGTACTTC. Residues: CASSPRAQETQYF. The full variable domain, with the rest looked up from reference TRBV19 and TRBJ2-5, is DGGITQSPKYLFRKEGQNVTLSCEQNLNHDAMYWYRQDPGQGLRLIYYSQIVNDFQKGDIAEGYSVSREKKESFPLTVTSAQKNPTAFYLCASSPRAQETQYFGPGTRLLVL.